What follows are 26 T cell receptor beta chains derived from one specimen sequenced in a study of T-cell reconstitution after alpha-beta-depleted transplantation in children. Unique molecular identifiers were incorporated during preparation of the TCRbeta library. TCRdb reanalysed the PCR reads using MiXCR and keeps one entry per CDR3 protein. This table has about 200,000 distinct CDR3 sequences, roughly 14% appearing once. Sequencing used PBMCs from the stem cell graft donor, obtained from the stem cell graft. Every receptor here comes from a human donor who donated a stem cell graft to a child with acute lymphoblastic leukemia.

This clonotype showed up many times. This chain links TRBV2 with TRBJ1-5; D is ambiguous. This CDR3 contains 17 residues. The V gene's germline CDR1 is SNHLY and CDR2 FYNNEI. V was pared by 0 bases and J by 0 bases, with 12 bases between. CDR3 nucleotide sequence: TGTGCCAGCAGTGAAGCGGGGTTGGTACATAGCAATCAGCCCCAGCATTTT. This sequence encodes CASSEAGLVHSNQPQHF. Complete variable domain (other parts from reference TRBV2 and TRBJ1-5): EPEVTQTPSHQVTQMGQEVILRCVPISNHLYFYWYRQILGQKVEFLVSFYNNEISEKSEIFDDQFSVERPDGSNFTLKIRSTKLEDSAMYFCASSEAGLVHSNQPQHFGDGTRLSIL.

The table lists this clonotype with a few counts. The gene calls are TRBV5-1 and TRBJ2-2; TRBD2 is a possible D gene (5 bases). Germline V gives CDR1 SGHRS, CDR2 YFSETQ. This CDR3 spans 15 amino acids. V lost 6 bases and J lost 1, with 13 bases in between. Here the CDR3 DNA reads TGCGCCAGCAAATCAGGACTCCAGAACACCGGGGAGCTGTTTTTT. This encodes CASKSGLQNTGELFF.

There are many counts of this clonotype. This chain uses TRBV29-1 with TRBJ2-5, with a tentative D call TRBD2 (6 bases). Germline CDR1 reads SQVTM; CDR2 reads ANQGSEA. CDR3 length: 14 amino acids. Trimming stripped 4 bases from V and 2 bases from J, with 14 bases between. As DNA, the CDR3 is TGCAGCGTTGTAACGGGGGATCGGCAAGAGACCCAGTACTTC. It yields the protein CSVVTGDRQETQYF.

This clonotype was observed a few times. A much larger clone lies a single base off, so this may be a read error. The gene calls are TRBV20-1 and TRBJ2-6, with a possible D match to TRBD1 (5 bases). The CDR3 covers 15 residues. CDR1 and CDR2 (germline): DFQATT, SNEGSKA (reference sequence). CDR3 sequence (DNA): TGCAGTGCTAGAGAGGCGATGTCTGGGGCCAACGGCCTGACTTTC. As protein: CSAREAMSGANGLTF.

This clonotype has a count of ten or more. V gene TRBV5-1 combines with J gene TRBJ1-2; TRBD1 might be the D (5 bases). The CDR3 is made up of 14 amino acids. V lost 1 base, J lost 6 bases, and 13 bases lay in between. The germline V gene encodes CDR1 SGHRS and CDR2 YFSETQ. CDR3 protein: CASSLMRGRDGYTF. CDR3 DNA sequence: TGCGCCAGCAGCTTGATGAGGGGCAGGGATGGCTACACCTTC.

This clonotype was recorded at least ten times. V usage is TRBV7-8 and J usage is TRBJ2-3; maybe TRBD2 (5 bases). The V end was cut by 4 bases, the J end by 3 bases, with 17 bases between. The length of the CDR3 is 16 residues. Germline V CDR1 and CDR2: SGHVS, FQNEAQ. Written as DNA, the CDR3 is TGTGCCAGCAGCTCCGTGGGCGGGTTACGTACAGATACGCAGTATTTT. Amino acid sequence: CASSSVGGLRTDTQYF.

The chain couples TRBV6-1 to TRBJ2-7; D tentatively reads TRBD1 or TRBD2 (5 bases each). Trimming shortened V by 6 bases and J by 2 bases, and 14 bases separated the two germline ends. CDR1 and CDR2 (germline): MNHNS, SASEGT. This CDR3 comprises 14 residues. In nucleotides, the CDR3 is TGTGCCAGCAGCAGGGAGCCCAGGACCTACGAGCAGTACTTC. Residues: CASSREPRTYEQYF.

This clonotype occurred many times. One end of the junction varies from germline; a read error may be responsible. The chain has TRBV12-3 or TRBV12-4 and TRBJ2-5; TRBD1 agrees at 7 bases. This CDR3 comprises 14 residues. This chain's CDR3 is CASSLGPDRGRRDF. CDR3 DNA sequence: TGTGCCAGCAGTTTGGGACCTGATAGGGGGCGCAGGGACTTC.

This clonotype was seen only a few times. This chain joins TRBV12-3 or TRBV12-4 and TRBJ1-5; TRBD1 matches at 7 bases. The CDR3 contains 19 residues. With V trimmed by 4 bases and J by 1 base, 16 bases remained unmatched. CDR3 loop: CASSSSDRARTRSNQPQHF. CDR3 bases: TGTGCCAGCAGTTCGTCCGACAGGGCTAGGACTAGGAGCAATCAGCCCCAGCATTTT.

Points on this clonotype: A much larger clone differs from this one at a single base, so this may be a read error. This chain joins TRBV29-1 and TRBJ2-3, with 7 bases that match TRBD2. CDR3 length: 14 amino acids. Germline V gene sequence: CDR1 SQVTM, CDR2 ANQGSEA. Written as DNA, the CDR3 is TGCAGCGGTGAACGGGGGAGGGCCAAAGATACGCAGTATTTT. It translates to CSGERGRAKDTQYF.

This clonotype was counted a few times. The chain employs TRBV28 and TRBJ1-1, with D perhaps matching TRBD1 (5 bases). Between the trimmed V and J ends, which lost 5 bases and 1 base, there was a span of 14 bases. The CDR3 consists of 15 residues. CDR1 MDHEN and CDR2 SYDVKM come from the germline V gene. CDR3 in DNA: TGTGCCAGCAGTCTAGGGGCCCCACAGAACACTGAAGCTTTCTTT. Residues: CASSLGAPQNTEAFF.

There are many counts of this clonotype. The CDR3 spells CSARSGRQEKNTEAFF. The CDR3 DNA is TGCAGTGCTAGATCGGGGCGACAGGAGAAGAACACTGAAGCTTTCTTT. The chain links TRBV20-1 to TRBJ1-1, with D maybe TRBD1 (6 bases). Deletions cut 2 bases from V and 1 base from J, with 17 bases between. Germline V gene data show CDR1 as DFQATT and CDR2 as SNEGSKA (reference sequence). The CDR3 is made up of 16 amino acids.

This clonotype occurred many times. The V call is TRBV25-1, the J call TRBJ2-1; 9 positions agree with TRBD2. The J segment lost 9 bases and the V segment lost 2 bases, leaving 11 bases of the junction unmatched. The CDR3 loop spans 16 amino acids. Per the germline V gene, CDR1 is MGHDK and CDR2 is SYGVNS. As DNA, the CDR3 is TGTGCCAGCAGTGAACCGTCTAGCGGGGAGGTTACTGAGCAGTTCTTC. Its protein product is CASSEPSSGEVTEQFF.

In its sample, this clonotype was seen many times. This chain links TRBV20-1 with TRBJ2-5; D call uncertain. Trimming removed 6 bases at V and 4 bases at J, with 15 bases between. From germline, CDR1 is DFQATT and CDR2 SNEGSKA (reference sequence). This CDR3 has 13 amino acids. CDR3 loop: CSAPVEERETQYF. In nucleotides, the CDR3 is TGCAGTGCCCCCGTTGAGGAGAGAGAGACCCAGTACTTC.

A few counts support this clonotype. J is TRBJ1-6 and V is TRBV12-3 or TRBV12-4; D gene unclear. The CDR3 runs 17 residues. The germline V and J ends were trimmed by 2 bases and 0 bases, with 11 bases remaining between them. The CDR3 protein is CASSLLIGSSYNSPLHF. DNA for the CDR3: TGTGCCAGCAGTTTATTGATCGGCAGCTCCTATAATTCACCCCTCCACTTT.

V is TRBV29-1 and J is TRBJ1-1; D possibly corresponds to TRBD1 (6 bases). Germline V lookup: CDR1 SQVTM, CDR2 ANQGSEA. The germline V and J ends were trimmed by 4 bases and 3 bases, with 12 bases remaining between them. CDR3 size: 13 residues. DNA of the CDR3: TGCAGCGTTGGGGGGGCTGGGGACACTGAAGCTTTCTTT. Translation: CSVGGAGDTEAFF.

V gene TRBV30 combines with J gene TRBJ1-2; D gene uncertain. The V gene's germline CDR1 is GTSNPN and CDR2 SVGIG (reference sequence). Deletions cut 2 bases from V and 8 bases from J, with 15 bases between. This CDR3 contains 13 residues. The CDR3 reads CAWSPTGIAGYTF. The CDR3 bases are TGTGCCTGGAGTCCGACCGGGATTGCAGGCTACACCTTC.

The sample holds many counts of this clonotype. This chain connects TRBV5-1 to TRBJ2-3; TRBD1 agrees at 11 bases. Germline assignment: CDR1 SGHRS and CDR2 YFSETQ. Germline trimming cut 5 bases from V and 5 bases from J; bases unmatched to any gene: 4. The CDR3 runs 14 residues. Written as DNA, the CDR3 is TGCGCCAGCAGTTTCGGGACAGGGGGAGATACGCAGTATTTT. Translating it yields CASSFGTGGDTQYF.

This clonotype has ten or more counts. The V gene is TRBV29-1, the J gene TRBJ2-5; 9 bases agree with TRBD2. J lost 3 bases, V lost 4 bases, and 9 bases had no gene match. The CDR3 totals 15 residues. Germline V lookup: CDR1 SQVTM, CDR2 ANQGSEA. The CDR3 region is CSVAPIRLAEETQYF. The CDR3 DNA follows: TGCAGCGTTGCCCCAATTCGACTAGCGGAAGAGACCCAGTACTTC. The variable domain in full, with the rest retrieved from reference TRBV29-1 and TRBJ2-5, is SAVISQKPSRDICQRGTSLTIQCQVDSQVTMMFWYRQQPGQSLTLIATANQGSEATYESGFVIDKFPISRPNLTFSTLTVSNMSPEDSSIYLCSVAPIRLAEETQYFGPGTRLLVL.

This clonotype was counted at least ten times. The V and J genes are TRBV24-1 and TRBJ1-1, with a possible D match to TRBD1 (6 bases). V lost 8 bases and J 4 bases, leaving 13 bases between the germline ends. The CDR3 runs to 13 residues. Germline CDR1 KGHDR, CDR2 SFDVKD. CDR3 in amino acids: CATNAGEGTEAFF. As DNA, the CDR3 is TGTGCCACCAACGCAGGGGAAGGCACTGAAGCTTTCTTT.

This clonotype showed up many times. The chain recombines TRBV20-1 with TRBJ2-5; 14 nucleotides agree with TRBD2. The V and J ends lost 1 base and 5 bases, in that order; junction bases with no gene match: 9. The CDR3 covers 17 residues. Germline CDR1 DFQATT, CDR2 SNEGSKA (reference sequence). CDR3 region: CSARADLGLAGVETQYF. CDR3 DNA sequence: TGCAGTGCTAGAGCCGACCTGGGACTAGCGGGAGTCGAGACCCAGTACTTC.

This clonotype was seen repeatedly, ten times or more. The chain carries TRBV24-1 and TRBJ2-5, with 13 positions matching TRBD2. The CDR3 contains 19 residues. CDR1 KGHDR and CDR2 SFDVKD come from the germline V gene. V lost 2 bases and J lost 4; bases outside the gene matches: 12. The DNA of the CDR3 is TGTGCCACCAGTGATTCTCTCGGACTAGCGGGAGCCGGGGGAGAGACCCAGTACTTC. It yields the protein CATSDSLGLAGAGGETQYF.

This clonotype has ten or more counts. This sequence joins TRBV27 and TRBJ2-1; D is undetermined. Germline-derived CDR1 and CDR2 are MNHEY and SMNVEV (reference sequence). V was trimmed by 6 bases and J by 2 bases, leaving 11 bases between them. The CDR3 extends over 14 amino acids. The CDR3 sequence is CASRASGTYNEQFF. The CDR3 nucleotides read TGTGCCAGCAGGGCGAGTGGAACCTACAATGAGCAGTTCTTC.

In this sample, this clonotype turned up many times. The chain is built from TRBV5-1 and TRBJ2-5, with D hard to call. The CDR3 sequence is 13 residues long. The V end was cut by 3 bases, the J end by 5 bases, with 11 bases between. Germline-derived CDR1 and CDR2 are SGHRS and YFSETQ. The CDR3: CASSYDSVETQYF. The CDR3 DNA reads as TGCGCCAGCAGCTACGACTCCGTGGAGACCCAGTACTTC.

The table lists this clonotype with many counts. The V and J genes are TRBV3-1 and TRBJ1-1; TRBD1 matches at 10 bases. CDR3 length equals 14 residues. Trimming took 4 bases from V and 5 from J; bases not matched to a gene: 4. Germline CDR1 is LGHDT and CDR2 is YNNKEL (reference sequence). The DNA for the CDR3 is TGTGCCAGCAGCCTCCTGGACAGGGGGACTGAAGCTTTCTTT. This sequence encodes CASSLLDRGTEAFF.

This clonotype was observed a handful of times. A much larger clone lies one base from this, so it may be a read error. V gene TRBV5-1 combines with J gene TRBJ2-6; 7 bases fit TRBD1. V lost 2 bases to trimming and J lost 2 bases; unmatched junction nucleotides: 1. The CDR3 spans 15 residues. Germline CDR1 is SGHRS and CDR2 is YFSETQ. This CDR3 reads CASSFDRAGANVLTF. The CDR3 region has the DNA TGCGCCAGCAGCTTCGACAGGGCTGGGGCCAACGTCCTGACTTTC.